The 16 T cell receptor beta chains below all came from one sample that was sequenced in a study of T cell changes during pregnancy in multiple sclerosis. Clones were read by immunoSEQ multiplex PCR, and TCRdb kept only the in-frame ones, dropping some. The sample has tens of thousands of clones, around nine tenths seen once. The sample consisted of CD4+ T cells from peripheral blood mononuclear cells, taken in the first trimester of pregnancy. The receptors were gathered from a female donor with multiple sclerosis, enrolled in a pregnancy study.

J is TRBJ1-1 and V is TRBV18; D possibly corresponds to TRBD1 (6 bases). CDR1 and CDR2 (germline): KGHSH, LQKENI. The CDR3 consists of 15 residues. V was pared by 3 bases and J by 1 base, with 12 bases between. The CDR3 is CASSPGQSSNTEAFF. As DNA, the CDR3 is TGTGCCAGCTCACCCGGACAGAGCTCGAACACTGAAGCTTTCTTT.

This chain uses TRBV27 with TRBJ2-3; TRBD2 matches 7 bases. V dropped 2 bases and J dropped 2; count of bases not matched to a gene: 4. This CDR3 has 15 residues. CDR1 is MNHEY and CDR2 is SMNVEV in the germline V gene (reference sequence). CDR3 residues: CASSLGGRDTDTQYF. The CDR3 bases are TGTGCCAGCAGTTTAGGAGGGAGGGACACAGATACGCAGTATTTT.

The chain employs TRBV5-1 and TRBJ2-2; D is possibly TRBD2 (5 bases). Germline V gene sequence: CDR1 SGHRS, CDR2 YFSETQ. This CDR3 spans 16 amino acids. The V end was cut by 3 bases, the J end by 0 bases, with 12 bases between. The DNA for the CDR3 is TGCGCCAGCAGCTCCCAGGACTCGGCGAACACCGGGGAGCTGTTTTTT. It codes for CASSSQDSANTGELFF.

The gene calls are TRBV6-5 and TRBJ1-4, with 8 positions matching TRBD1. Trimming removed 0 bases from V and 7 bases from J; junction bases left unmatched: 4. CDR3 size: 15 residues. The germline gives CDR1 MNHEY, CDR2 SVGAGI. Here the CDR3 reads CASSYSSRGREKLFF. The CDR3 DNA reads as TGTGCCAGCAGTTACTCGAGCAGGGGGCGTGAAAAACTGTTTTTT.

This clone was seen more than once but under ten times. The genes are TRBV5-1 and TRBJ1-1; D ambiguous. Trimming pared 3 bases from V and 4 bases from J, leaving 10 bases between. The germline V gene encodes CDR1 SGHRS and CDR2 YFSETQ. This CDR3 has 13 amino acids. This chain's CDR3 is CASSYEGVTEAFF. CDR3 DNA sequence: TGCGCCAGCAGCTACGAGGGAGTCACTGAAGCTTTCTTT.

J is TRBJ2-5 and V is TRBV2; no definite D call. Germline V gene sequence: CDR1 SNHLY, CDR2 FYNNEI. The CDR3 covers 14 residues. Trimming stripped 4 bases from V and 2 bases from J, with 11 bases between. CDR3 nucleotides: TGTGCCAGCAGTGTATTAAGGCGGCAAGAGACCCAGTACTTC. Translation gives CASSVLRRQETQYF.

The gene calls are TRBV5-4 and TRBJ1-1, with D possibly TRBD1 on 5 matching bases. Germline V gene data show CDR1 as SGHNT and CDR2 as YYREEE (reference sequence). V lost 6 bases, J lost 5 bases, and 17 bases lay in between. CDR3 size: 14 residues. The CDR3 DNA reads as TGTGCCAGCACCGGGGGGGGGTGGGGTACTGAAGCTTTCTTT. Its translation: CASTGGGWGTEAFF. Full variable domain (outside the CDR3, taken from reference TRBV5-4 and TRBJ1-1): ETGVTQSPTHLIKTRGQQVTLRCSSQSGHNTVSWYQQALGQGPQFIFQYYREEENGRGNFPPRFSGLQFPNYSSELNVNALELDDSALYLCASTGGGWGTEAFFGQGTRLTVV.

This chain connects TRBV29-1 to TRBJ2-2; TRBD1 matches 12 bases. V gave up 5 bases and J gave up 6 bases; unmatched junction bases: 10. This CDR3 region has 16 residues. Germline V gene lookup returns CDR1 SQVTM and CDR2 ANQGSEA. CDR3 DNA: TGCAGCGTTTTAGAGTGGGGGACAGGGGGCCCCGGGGAGCTGTTTTTT. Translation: CSVLEWGTGGPGELFF.

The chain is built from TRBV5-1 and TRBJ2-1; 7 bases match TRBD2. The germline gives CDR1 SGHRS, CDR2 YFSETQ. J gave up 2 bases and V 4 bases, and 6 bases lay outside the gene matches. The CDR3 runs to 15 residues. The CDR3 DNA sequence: TGCGCCAGCAGCCTAGACGGGGGGACCTACAATGAGCAGTTCTTC. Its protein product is CASSLDGGTYNEQFF.

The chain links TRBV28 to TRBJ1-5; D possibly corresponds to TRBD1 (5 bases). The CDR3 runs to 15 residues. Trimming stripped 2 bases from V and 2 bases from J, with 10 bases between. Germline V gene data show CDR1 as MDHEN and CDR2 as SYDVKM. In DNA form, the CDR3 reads TGTGCCAGCAGTTTACCCCAGGGTGGCAATCAGCCCCAGCATTTT. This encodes CASSLPQGGNQPQHF.

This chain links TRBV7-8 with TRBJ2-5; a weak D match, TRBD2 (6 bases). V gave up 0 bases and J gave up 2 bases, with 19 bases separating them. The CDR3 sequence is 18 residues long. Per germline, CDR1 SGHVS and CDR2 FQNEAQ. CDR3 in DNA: TGTGCCAGCAGCTTAGCGCTGGCGGGGAGCGCTTCTCAAGAGACCCAGTACTTC. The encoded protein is CASSLALAGSASQETQYF.

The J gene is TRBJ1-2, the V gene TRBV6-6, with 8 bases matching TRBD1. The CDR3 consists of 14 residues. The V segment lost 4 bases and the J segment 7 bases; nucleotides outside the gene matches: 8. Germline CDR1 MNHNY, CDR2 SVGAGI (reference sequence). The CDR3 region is CASSSRGRRAGYTF. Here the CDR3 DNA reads TGTGCCAGCAGTTCCAGGGGGCGACGCGCTGGCTACACCTTC.

CDR3 protein: CASSRNRGAYNEQFF. The CDR3 nucleotides read TGTGCCAGCAGTCGGAACAGGGGAGCCTACAATGAGCAGTTCTTC. The rearrangement links TRBV7-2 to TRBJ2-1, with 7 bases identical to TRBD1. The V gene end was trimmed by 6 bases and the J gene end by 2 bases; junction bases not matched to a gene: 7. The CDR3 has 15 amino acids. The germline V gene has CDR1 SGHTA and CDR2 FQGNSA.

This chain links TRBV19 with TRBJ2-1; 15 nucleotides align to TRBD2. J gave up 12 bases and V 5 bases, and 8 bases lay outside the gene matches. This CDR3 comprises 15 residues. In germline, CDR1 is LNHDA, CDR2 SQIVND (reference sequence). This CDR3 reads CASSPPGLAGGGQFF. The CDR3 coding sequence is TGTGCCAGTAGTCCCCCGGGACTAGCGGGAGGTGGGCAGTTCTTC.

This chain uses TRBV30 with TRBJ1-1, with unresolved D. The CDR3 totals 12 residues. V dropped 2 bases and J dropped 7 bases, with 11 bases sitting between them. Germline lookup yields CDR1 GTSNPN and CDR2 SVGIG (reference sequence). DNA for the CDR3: TGTGCCTGGAGTCCTTCCGCGGGTGAAGCTTTCTTT. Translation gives CAWSPSAGEAFF.

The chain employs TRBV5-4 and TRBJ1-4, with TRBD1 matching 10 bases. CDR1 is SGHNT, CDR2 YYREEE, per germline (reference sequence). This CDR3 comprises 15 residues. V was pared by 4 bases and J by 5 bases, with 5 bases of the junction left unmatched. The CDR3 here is CASSPTGGSNEKLFF. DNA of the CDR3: TGTGCCAGCAGCCCGACAGGGGGCTCGAATGAAAAACTGTTTTTT.